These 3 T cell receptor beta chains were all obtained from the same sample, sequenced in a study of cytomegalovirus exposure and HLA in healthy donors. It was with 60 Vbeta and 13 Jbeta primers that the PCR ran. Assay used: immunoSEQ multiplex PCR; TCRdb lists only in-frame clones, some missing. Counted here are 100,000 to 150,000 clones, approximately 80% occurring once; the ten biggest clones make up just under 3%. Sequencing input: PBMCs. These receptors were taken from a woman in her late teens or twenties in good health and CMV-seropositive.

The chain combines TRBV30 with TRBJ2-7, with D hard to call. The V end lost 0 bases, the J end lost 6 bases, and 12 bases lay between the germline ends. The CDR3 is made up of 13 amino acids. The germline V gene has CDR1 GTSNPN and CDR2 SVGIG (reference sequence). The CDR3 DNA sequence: TGTGCCTGGAGTGTACGGTCAACGGGCGAGCAGTACTTC. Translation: CAWSVRSTGEQYF.

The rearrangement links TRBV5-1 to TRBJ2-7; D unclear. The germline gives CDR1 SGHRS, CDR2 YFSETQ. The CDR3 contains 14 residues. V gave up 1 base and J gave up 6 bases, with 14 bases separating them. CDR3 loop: CASSLLQASTEQYF. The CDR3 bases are TGCGCCAGCAGCTTGTTGCAGGCCAGTACCGAGCAGTACTTC.

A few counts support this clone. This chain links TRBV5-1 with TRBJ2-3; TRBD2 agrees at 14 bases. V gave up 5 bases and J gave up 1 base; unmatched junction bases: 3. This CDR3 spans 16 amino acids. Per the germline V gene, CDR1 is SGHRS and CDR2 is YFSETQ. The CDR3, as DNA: TGCGCCAGCAGAGGACTAGCGGGGGGCGGCACAGATACGCAGTATTTT. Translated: CASRGLAGGGTDTQYF. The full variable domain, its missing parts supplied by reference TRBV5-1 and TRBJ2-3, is KAGVTQTPRYLIKTRGQQVTLSCSPISGHRSVSWYQQTPGQGLQFLFEYFSETQRNKGNFPGRFSGRQFSNSRSEMNVSTLELGDSALYLCASRGLAGGGTDTQYFGPGTRLTVL.